One and the same sample provided the 15 T cell receptor beta chains below, sequenced in a study of cytomegalovirus exposure and HLA in healthy donors. The PCR ran on 60 Vbeta and 13 Jbeta primers. Profiled with immunoSEQ multiplex PCR; TCRdb holds only in-frame clones, not every one. The repertoire has 100,000 or so clones, roughly 83% of them found once; the top ten carry around 1.9%. Sequenced sample: PBMCs. The origin of the receptors is a man aged 18 to 30 in good health and CMV-seronegative.

This sequence joins TRBV5-1 and TRBJ2-7, with 15 bases identical to TRBD2. The V segment lost 3 bases and the J segment 6 bases; nucleotides outside the gene matches: 10. Germline V gene data show CDR1 as SGHRS and CDR2 as YFSETQ. This CDR3 spans 17 amino acids. This CDR3 reads CASSSWTSGRAVIEQYF. The CDR3 region has the DNA TGCGCCAGCAGCTCCTGGACTAGCGGGAGGGCCGTTATCGAGCAGTACTTC.

The chain combines TRBV6-1 with TRBJ2-6; D remains unclear. Germline-derived CDR1 and CDR2 are MNHNS and SASEGT. This CDR3 comprises 14 residues. Trimming cost V 3 bases and J 0 bases, with 3 bases left between them. The CDR3: CASSDNSGANVLTF. The CDR3 nucleotides are TGTGCCAGCAGTGACAACTCTGGGGCCAACGTCCTGACTTTC.

The chain joins TRBV5-6 to TRBJ1-2, with TRBD1 matching over 8 bases. In germline, CDR1 is SGHDT, CDR2 YYEEEE. The CDR3 runs 14 residues. After removal of 4 bases from V and 8 bases from J, the junction contained 10 bases not matched to a gene. Written as DNA, the CDR3 is TGTGCCAGCAGCCGGGACAGGCGAACCCAAGGCTACACCTTC. Amino acids: CASSRDRRTQGYTF.

This clone has only one observation. The chain combines TRBV7-6 with TRBJ2-7; D may be TRBD2 (6 bases). The V gene lost 3 bases and the J gene lost 6 bases, with 18 bases spanning the gap. This CDR3 comprises 15 residues. Germline-derived CDR1 and CDR2 are SGHVS and FNYEAQ. This chain's CDR3 is CASSFRGGGVFEQYF. As DNA, the CDR3 is TGTGCCAGCAGCTTCCGCGGCGGAGGGGTCTTCGAGCAGTACTTC.

J is TRBJ1-1 and V is TRBV10-1, with TRBD1 matching 8 bases. The germline gives CDR1 WNHNN, CDR2 SYGVQD (reference sequence). V dropped 4 bases and J dropped 5; count of bases not matched to a gene: 3. The CDR3 extends over 13 amino acids. The CDR3 DNA follows: TGCGCCAGCAGTGCAGGGGGCAGGACTGAAGCTTTCTTT. It codes for CASSAGGRTEAFF.

A single count supports this clone. The chain recombines TRBV10-1 with TRBJ2-5, with TRBD2 matching 8 bases. J lost 5 bases, V lost 3 bases, and 8 bases had no gene match. Germline CDR1 is WNHNN and CDR2 is SYGVQD (reference sequence). The length of the CDR3 is 15 residues. The CDR3 reads CASSDVAGPAETQYF. CDR3 coding DNA: TGCGCCAGCAGTGATGTAGCGGGACCCGCGGAGACCCAGTACTTC.

The genes are TRBV15 and TRBJ2-7; 8 positions match TRBD1. V lost 0 bases and J lost 0; bases outside the gene matches: 1. Germline V gene sequence: CDR1 LNHNV, CDR2 YYDKDF (reference sequence). The CDR3 runs to 15 residues. The CDR3 loop reads CATSRDRGLSYEQYF. CDR3 in DNA: TGTGCCACCAGCAGAGACAGGGGGCTCTCCTACGAGCAGTACTTC.

The V call is TRBV9, the J call TRBJ2-5; a weak D match, TRBD1 (6 bases). The V gene's germline CDR1 is SGDLS and CDR2 YYNGEE. V was cut by 4 bases and J by 6 bases, with 16 bases left in between. The CDR3 totals 14 residues. The CDR3 region is CASSPQGGQKTQYF. CDR3 nucleotide sequence: TGTGCCAGCAGCCCCCAAGGGGGTCAAAAGACCCAGTACTTC.

This clone is a singleton in its sample. The chain joins TRBV7-9 to TRBJ2-5, with D uncertain. V was shortened by 2 bases and J by 5 bases, with 9 bases between the two germline ends. The CDR3 is made up of 13 amino acids. The germline V gene encodes CDR1 SEHNR and CDR2 FQNEAQ (reference sequence). The DNA of the CDR3 is TGTGCCAGCAGCTTATTCCCTCGGGAGACCCAGTACTTC. Amino acid sequence: CASSLFPRETQYF.

The CDR3 DNA reads TGTGCCAGCAGCTTAGCCGTCGGACTAGCGGGAGGTGGCACCGGGGAGCTGTTTTTT. Translating gives CASSLAVGLAGGGTGELFF. The V and J genes are TRBV11-3 and TRBJ2-2, with 14 bases matching TRBD2. There are 19 residues in the CDR3. J lost 4 bases, V lost 1 base, and 8 bases had no gene match. Germline CDR1 SGHNT, CDR2 YENEEA.

This chain's CDR3 is CASSGGLADNEQFF. The CDR3 DNA reads TGTGCCAGCAGCGGGGGACTAGCGGATAATGAGCAGTTCTTC. The chain couples TRBV2 to TRBJ2-1, with 11 bases identical to TRBD2. Germline V gene lookup returns CDR1 SNHLY and CDR2 FYNNEI. This CDR3 is built from 14 residues. The junction had 5 bases not matched to a gene; V was cut back by 6 bases and J by 7 bases.

The chain recombines TRBV29-1 with TRBJ1-4, with 7 nucleotides matching TRBD1. This CDR3 is built from 12 residues. Per the germline V gene, CDR1 is SQVTM and CDR2 is ANQGSEA. J gave up 3 bases and V 7 bases, and 2 bases lay outside the gene matches. CDR3: CSAGQSNEKLFF. The CDR3 DNA is TGCAGCGCGGGACAGTCTAATGAAAAACTGTTTTTT.

V is TRBV6-5 and J is TRBJ2-5; no clear D. The J call may be incorrect, as the DNA end agrees better with TRBJ2-7. Per germline, CDR1 MNHEY and CDR2 SVGAGI. The CDR3 runs to 13 residues. The CDR3 bases are TGTGCCAGCAGGTTAGCTACTTACTACGAGCAGTACTTC. This sequence encodes CASRLATYYEQYF.

This chain links TRBV7-6 with TRBJ1-3; D perhaps matches TRBD1 (5 bases). The germline CDR1 and CDR2 sequences are SGHVS and FNYEAQ. The CDR3 runs 14 residues. Trimming took 5 bases from V and 6 from J, leaving 14 bases between them. Written as DNA, the CDR3 is TGTGCCAGCAGCCCCTTGGGGGGACTAAACACCATATATTTT. As protein: CASSPLGGLNTIYF. Based on the CDR3 plus reference TRBV7-6 and TRBJ1-3, the full variable domain is GAGVSQSPRYKVTKRGQDVALRCDPISGHVSLYWYRQALGQGPEFLTYFNYEAQQDKSGLPNDRFSAERPEGSISTLTIQRTEQRDSAMYRCASSPLGGLNTIYFGEGSWLTVV.

CDR3 sequence reads: CASRATGEVGYTF. The CDR3 DNA reads TGTGCCAGCAGGGCCACAGGGGAAGTGGGCTACACCTTC. The chain is built from TRBV6-5 and TRBJ1-2; 7 bases map to TRBD1. V gave up 6 bases and J gave up 8 bases; unmatched junction bases: 9. Germline CDR1 and CDR2: MNHEY and SVGAGI. The CDR3 runs to 13 residues.